This T cell receptor (beta chain) was captured in a study of identifying expanded T cells in peripheral blood. Assay used: immunoSEQ multiplex PCR; TCRdb lists only in-frame clones, some missing. The top ten clones hold about 18% of a sample with tens of thousands of clones, around four fifths of them seen once. The length of the CDR3 is 15 residues. Germline assignment: CDR1 SGHTA and CDR2 FQGNSA. V lost 0 bases and J 5 bases, leaving 13 bases between the germline ends. The sequence came from a person aged 18-70 years in good health. The chain employs TRBV7-2 and TRBJ2-5; D not resolved. Source material: blood. CDR3 sequence (DNA): TGTGCCAGCAGCTTAGCCTCCGGGCGGCCGGAGACCCAGTACTTC. This gives the protein CASSLASGRPETQYF.